This T cell receptor beta chain stems from a study of regulatory T cells in long-lasting Graves disease. The trim removed 6 bases at V and 6 bases at J, leaving 7 bases unmatched. This CDR3 is 13 amino acids long. This sample's time point: persistent/refractory GD, antithyroid drugs over 5 years with positive TRAb. The TCR library used RNA extracted from PBMCs. Arm-PCR with iRepertoire HTBI primers amplified the CDR3 regions for these TCR beta libraries. TCRdb itself ran the multiplex PCR reads through MiXCR, one entry per CDR3 protein. In the table there are roughly 300,000 distinct CDR3 sequences, around 20% of which are singletons.

The source is a female donor with Graves disease. This specimen was peripheral blood mononuclear cells (PBMCs), taken when the disease was refractory, from a patient treated with antithyroid drugs. The chain links TRBV12-3 or TRBV12-4 to TRBJ2-7; TRBD1 aligns across 8 bases. CDR3 region: CASSLRTGTEQYF. The CDR3 nucleotides read TGTGCCAGCAGCTTGAGGACAGGGACCGAGCAGTACTTC.